These 31 T cell receptor beta chains were sequenced from one sample in a study of immune heterogeneity within non-small cell lung tumors. Amplification of TCR beta CDR3 was performed by multiplex PCR with 32 V and 13 J primers. TCRdb re-analysed the multiplex PCR reads in MiXCR, keeping a single row per CDR3 protein. Of 9,500 to 11,000 distinct CDR3 sequences listed, roughly 29% are singletons. Bulk tumor genomic DNA (about 600 ng per sample) served as template. Every primary tumor yielded several biopsies, spaced far apart, that were taken during surgery. Patients had untreated, newly diagnosed non-small cell lung cancer and underwent curative surgery. Material: lung tumor tissue. All receptors derive from a woman aged 45-65 years with non-small cell lung cancer.

There are many counts of this clonotype. The chain recombines TRBV5-6 with TRBJ2-2; 7 bases fit TRBD2. J gave up 5 bases and V 0 bases, and 7 bases lay outside the gene matches. The CDR3 is made up of 16 amino acids. Germline assignment: CDR1 SGHDT and CDR2 YYEEEE. The CDR3 coding sequence is TGTGCCAGCAGCTTGGGTCTAGCGGAGTGGACCGGGGAGCTGTTTTTT. It yields the protein CASSLGLAEWTGELFF.

For this clonotype: A much larger clone is a single base away; this may be a read error. The CDR3, as DNA: TGTGCCAGCAGCTCCCTAACTAGCGGGAAGGGGGCCACAGATACGCAGTATTTT. It encodes CASSSLTSGKGATDTQYF. This sequence joins TRBV7-9 and TRBJ2-3; the match to TRBD2 covers 10 bases. J gave up 2 bases and V 4 bases, and 12 bases lay outside the gene matches. The length of the CDR3 is 18 residues. The germline V gene encodes CDR1 SEHNR and CDR2 FQNEAQ (reference sequence).

This clonotype was counted ten times or more. The chain carries TRBV12-3 or TRBV12-4 and TRBJ2-5; possibly TRBD1 or TRBD2 for D (5 bases each). The CDR3 contains 17 residues. V dropped 6 bases and J dropped 1 base, with 21 bases sitting between them. CDR3 in DNA: TGTGCCAGCAGCATAGACAGAGGGAGCGCCTTCCAAGAGACCCAGTACTTC. Its protein product is CASSIDRGSAFQETQYF.

As for this clonotype: Germline is not matched at one junction end, which may reflect a read error. The chain has TRBV6-5 and TRBJ1-1; D gene ambiguous. Per the germline V gene, CDR1 is MNHEY and CDR2 is SVGAGI. This CDR3 is 13 amino acids long. CDR3 nucleotides: TGTGCCAGCAGTTACGGTGGCAGACCTGAACCTTTCTTT. The encoded protein is CASSYGGRPEPFF.

This clonotype is medium-sized by share. J is TRBJ1-6 and V is TRBV19; 8 bases are shared with TRBD1. This CDR3 comprises 14 residues. Trimming cost V 4 bases and J 7 bases; bases outside gene matches: 3. CDR1 and CDR2 from the germline V gene are LNHDA and SQIVND (reference sequence). CDR3 coding DNA: TGTGCCAGTAGTAACAGACAGGGGAATTCACCCCTCCACTTT. Amino acids: CASSNRQGNSPLHF.

This clonotype showed up just a few times. The junction shows a germline mismatch at one end, possibly a read error. The rearrangement links TRBV18 to TRBJ2-7; the D is unclear. This CDR3 has 16 amino acids. The germline V gene has CDR1 KGHSH and CDR2 LQKENI. The DNA of the CDR3 is TGTGCCAGCTCCCCGACGGCTAGTTCCAGCTCCTACGAGCAGCACTTC. Translating it yields CASSPTASSSSYEQHF.

This clonotype is medium-sized (0.01 to 0.1%) in the sample. CDR3 residues: CASSPVDRSTYEQYF. The CDR3 DNA follows: TGTGCCAGCAGTCCAGTGGACAGAAGTACCTACGAGCAGTACTTC. The chain uses TRBV6-2 or TRBV6-3 and TRBJ2-7, with a weak D call TRBD1 (6 bases). Per germline, CDR1 MNHEY and CDR2 SVGEGT. The CDR3 has 15 amino acids. V was clipped by 5 bases and J by 2 bases, with 16 bases between them.

V gene TRBV6-2 or TRBV6-3 combines with J gene TRBJ2-7, with D tentatively TRBD1 (5 bases). There are 15 residues in the CDR3. V lost 6 bases and J lost 4, with 19 bases in between. CDR1 is MNHEY and CDR2 is SVGEGT in the germline V gene. The CDR3 nucleotides are TGTGCCAGCAGATATACTACAGGAGACTCTTACGAGCAGTACTTC. Its translation: CASRYTTGDSYEQYF.

This clonotype has just a few counts. V gene TRBV5-4 combines with J gene TRBJ2-2; TRBD2 aligns across 8 bases. Unmatched junction bases numbered 8, after V lost 4 bases and J lost 3 bases. Looked up from germline, CDR1 is SGHNT and CDR2 is YYREEE (reference sequence). This CDR3 spans 16 amino acids. CDR3: CASSLKAGVDTGELFF. For the CDR3, the DNA is TGTGCCAGCAGCCTAAAAGCGGGAGTGGACACCGGGGAGCTGTTTTTT. The entire variable domain, with the rest obtained from reference TRBV5-4 and TRBJ2-2, is as follows: ETGVTQSPTHLIKTRGQQVTLRCSSQSGHNTVSWYQQALGQGPQFIFQYYREEENGRGNFPPRFSGLQFPNYSSELNVNALELDDSALYLCASSLKAGVDTGELFFGEGSRLTVL.

This clonotype has ten or more counts. The rearrangement joins TRBV19 to TRBJ2-3; 8 positions match TRBD1. This CDR3 has 16 residues. The germline gives CDR1 LNHDA, CDR2 SQIVND (reference sequence). V dropped 5 bases and J dropped 5; count of bases not matched to a gene: 12. The CDR3 DNA reads as TGTGCCAGTAGTCGACGGACAGGGCGCCTTCAAGATACGCAGTATTTT. Translated, it gives CASSRRTGRLQDTQYF. Together with reference TRBV19 and TRBJ2-3, the CDR3 gives the full variable domain: DGGITQSPKYLFRKEGQNVTLSCEQNLNHDAMYWYRQDPGQGLRLIYYSQIVNDFQKGDIAEGYSVSREKKESFPLTVTSAQKNPTAFYLCASSRRTGRLQDTQYFGPGTRLTVL.

The rearrangement uses TRBV5-1 and TRBJ2-2; 8 nucleotides match TRBD2. This CDR3 contains 19 residues. The junction had 14 bases not matched to a gene; V was cut back by 4 bases and J by 0 bases. Germline lookup yields CDR1 SGHRS and CDR2 YFSETQ. CDR3 region: CASSLDETGTSTNTGELFF. For the CDR3, the DNA is TGCGCCAGCAGCCTGGATGAAACCGGGACTAGTACGAACACCGGGGAGCTGTTTTTT.

The chain links TRBV15 to TRBJ2-1; 12 bases match TRBD2. Germline CDR1 reads LNHNV; CDR2 reads YYDKDF (reference sequence). J was trimmed by 7 bases and V by 5 bases; bases with no gene match: 6. The CDR3 runs 15 residues. CDR3 loop: CATSATSGSANEQFF. Here the CDR3 DNA reads TGTGCCACCAGCGCGACTAGCGGGAGTGCTAATGAGCAGTTCTTC.

The chain recombines TRBV29-1 with TRBJ1-2; 8 positions match TRBD1. Germline assignment: CDR1 SQVTM and CDR2 ANQGSEA. Trimming took 8 bases from V and 8 from J; bases not matched to a gene: 13. CDR3 length equals 13 residues. The CDR3 spells CSSQRWTGLGYTF. The CDR3 DNA follows: TGCAGCTCCCAGAGGTGGACAGGGCTGGGCTACACCTTC.

As to this clonotype: A clone one base away is much larger, so this may be a read error. The V and J genes are TRBV6-9 and TRBJ2-1, with TRBD2 matching over 8 bases. The CDR3 is 15 residues long. Germline CDR1 is MNHGY and CDR2 is SVAAGI. Here the CDR3 reads CASGYRGGGYDEQFF. Here the CDR3 DNA reads TGTGCCAGCGGTTACCGGGGGGGGGGCTATGATGAGCAGTTCTTC.

This clonotype was detected only a few times. Being one base from a much bigger clone, this may be a read error. The CDR3 is CATGRTGAPFRETQYF. In DNA form, the CDR3 reads TGTGCCACCGGACGCACCGGGGCTCCCTTCCGAGAGACCCAGTACTTC. The chain joins TRBV15 to TRBJ2-5; the D gene could be TRBD1 or TRBD2 (5 bases each). V shed 8 bases and J shed 4 bases, with 23 bases lying between them. Germline CDR1 LNHNV, CDR2 YYDKDF (reference sequence). The CDR3 runs 16 residues.

By proportion, this clonotype is medium-sized (0.01 to 0.1%). The chain is built from TRBV5-1 and TRBJ1-4; D is uncertain. The germline CDR1 and CDR2 sequences are SGHRS and YFSETQ. The CDR3 has 13 amino acids. With 6 bases removed from V and 1 base from J, the gap between germline ends came to 7 bases. CDR3: CASTGGTNEKLFF. The CDR3 DNA reads as TGCGCCAGCACGGGCGGAACTAATGAAAAACTGTTTTTT. Full variable domain (outside the CDR3, taken from reference TRBV5-1 and TRBJ1-4): KAGVTQTPRYLIKTRGQQVTLSCSPISGHRSVSWYQQTPGQGLQFLFEYFSETQRNKGNFPGRFSGRQFSNSRSEMNVSTLELGDSALYLCASTGGTNEKLFFGSGTQLSVL.

Here the CDR3 reads CAIRFSGATDTQYF. DNA of the CDR3: TGTGCCATCAGATTTAGCGGGGCGACAGATACGCAGTATTTT. The chain is built from TRBV10-3 and TRBJ2-3, with 8 bases that match TRBD2. Trimming cost V 6 bases and J 3 bases; bases outside gene matches: 5. CDR1 and CDR2 from the germline V gene are ENHRY and SYGVKD. The CDR3 is 14 residues long.

This clonotype appeared once. The chain links TRBV11-3 to TRBJ2-7, with 7 bases fitting TRBD1. This CDR3 has 15 amino acids. Germline V lookup: CDR1 SGHNT, CDR2 YENEEA. The V gene end was trimmed by 4 bases and the J gene end by 0 bases; junction bases not matched to a gene: 6. The CDR3 nucleotides read TGTGCCAGCAGCTCCTTGACAGGGTACTCCTACGAGCAGTACTTC. It specifies CASSSLTGYSYEQYF.

This clonotype was detected ten times or more. J is TRBJ2-1 and V is TRBV3-1; no clear D gene. Trimming took 3 bases from V and 5 from J, leaving 8 bases between them. Per the germline V gene, CDR1 is LGHDT and CDR2 is YNNKEL (reference sequence). The length of the CDR3 is 13 residues. The CDR3 region is CASSQAGNNEQFF. DNA for the CDR3: TGTGCCAGCAGCCAGGCAGGCAACAATGAGCAGTTCTTC.

This clonotype has ten or more counts. V usage is TRBV20-1 and J usage is TRBJ1-1; D possibly corresponds to TRBD1 (5 bases). The CDR3 totals 14 residues. Germline lookup yields CDR1 DFQATT and CDR2 SNEGSKA (reference sequence). Trimming removed 5 bases at V and 1 base at J, with 14 bases between. This chain's CDR3 is CSAPTGTGNTEAFF. The DNA for the CDR3 is TGCAGTGCTCCGACCGGGACGGGGAACACTGAAGCTTTCTTT.

A note on this clonotype: The junction shows a germline mismatch at one end, possibly a read error. The J gene is TRBJ2-3, the V gene TRBV13; D gene unclear. The CDR3 extends over 13 amino acids. Germline V gives CDR1 PRHDT, CDR2 FYEKMQ (reference sequence). CDR3 nucleotides: TGTGCCAGCAGCCCAGGAAGCACATATACGCAGTATTTT. This encodes CASSPGSTYTQYF. Full variable domain (remainder filled in from reference TRBV13 and TRBJ2-3): AAGVIQSPRHLIKEKRETATLKCYPIPRHDTVYWYQQGPGQDPQFLISFYEKMQSDKGSIPDRFSAQQFSDYHSELNMSSLELGDSALYFCASSPGSTYTQYFGPGTRLTVL.

V is TRBV6-4 and J is TRBJ1-4; D remains ambiguous. Trimming left V 3 bases short and J 11 bases short, with 7 bases between. The CDR3 is made up of 11 amino acids. CDR1 is MRHNA, CDR2 SNTAGT, per germline. The CDR3 coding sequence is TGTGCCAGCAGTGATGTGGTGAAACTGTTTTTT. Amino acids: CASSDVVKLFF.

This clonotype is classed as medium-sized (0.01 to 0.1%). The chain joins TRBV19 to TRBJ2-7; D remains ambiguous. Germline-derived CDR1 and CDR2 are LNHDA and SQIVND (reference sequence). The CDR3 length is 12 residues. V lost 5 bases, J lost 2 bases, and 7 bases lay in between. Written as DNA, the CDR3 is TGTGCCAGTAGTGGTGCGCCCTACGAGCAGTACTTC. Amino acid sequence: CASSGAPYEQYF. The entire variable domain, with the rest obtained from reference TRBV19 and TRBJ2-7, is as follows: DGGITQSPKYLFRKEGQNVTLSCEQNLNHDAMYWYRQDPGQGLRLIYYSQIVNDFQKGDIAEGYSVSREKKESFPLTVTSAQKNPTAFYLCASSGAPYEQYFGPGTRLTVT.

There are a few counts of this clonotype. The chain couples TRBV6-1 to TRBJ1-1; no definite D call. CDR3 length: 10 residues. V was trimmed by 6 bases and J by 2 bases, leaving 1 base between them. Germline V gene lookup returns CDR1 MNHNS and CDR2 SASEGT. Here the CDR3 DNA reads TGTGCCAGCAGAAACACTGAAGCTTTCTTT. Translated: CASRNTEAFF.

Ten or more counts support this clonotype. The chain uses TRBV27 and TRBJ1-6; tentative D call: TRBD1 (5 bases). V lost 3 bases, J lost 7 bases, and 16 bases lay in between. The CDR3 consists of 16 residues. The germline V gene has CDR1 MNHEY and CDR2 SMNVEV (reference sequence). The CDR3 region has the DNA TGTGCCAGCAGTTTCCGGGGCAAAACGGGAAATTCACCCCTCCACTTT. Translated: CASSFRGKTGNSPLHF.

This clonotype was detected only a few times. The chain links TRBV24-1 to TRBJ2-3; tentatively, D is TRBD1 (6 bases). The germline V gene encodes CDR1 KGHDR and CDR2 SFDVKD. There are 14 residues in the CDR3. Trimming pared 9 bases from V and 2 bases from J, leaving 14 bases between. Here the CDR3 DNA reads TGTGCCACCGCATTACAGGGAACCACAGATACGCAGTATTTT. It specifies CATALQGTTDTQYF.

A remark on this clonotype: Given a much more abundant clone one base away, this may be a read error. V is TRBV3-1 and J is TRBJ2-2; D gene unclear. The CDR3 spans 12 residues. Germline loops: CDR1 LGHDT, CDR2 YNNKEL (reference sequence). CDR3 sequence (DNA): TGTGACAGCAGCACAAGGGCCGGGGAGCTGTTTTTT. The encoded protein is CDSSTRAGELFF.

This clonotype was seen only a few times. The junction differs from germline at one of its ends, possibly a read error. The chain is built from TRBV24-1 and TRBJ1-5; 8 nucleotides align to TRBD1. Per the germline V gene, CDR1 is KGHDR and CDR2 is SFDVKD. CDR3 size: 16 residues. This chain's CDR3 is CATSPNRGENNQPKHF. Here the CDR3 DNA reads TGTGCCACCAGTCCCAACAGGGGGGAAAACAATCAGCCCAAGCATTTT.

In this sample, this clonotype turned up many times. The rearrangement uses TRBV7-2 and TRBJ1-2, with 9 nucleotides matching TRBD1. Trimming at V came to 1 base and at J to 4 bases, leaving 7 bases not matched to a gene. In germline, CDR1 is SGHTA, CDR2 FQGNSA. This CDR3 is 16 amino acids long. CDR3: CASSLGDRVPIYGYTF. The CDR3 DNA follows: TGTGCCAGCAGCTTAGGGGACAGGGTCCCCATCTATGGCTACACCTTC.

This clonotype is labeled medium-sized. The chain employs TRBV20-1 and TRBJ2-7, with D perhaps TRBD1 or TRBD2 (5 bases each). The ends were cut back, 4 bases at V and 4 bases at J, with 11 bases in the middle. The length of the CDR3 is 12 residues. The V gene's germline CDR1 is DFQATT and CDR2 SNEGSKA (reference sequence). The CDR3 here is CSANGASYEQYF. CDR3 sequence (DNA): TGCAGTGCTAACGGGGCGTCTTACGAGCAGTACTTC.

This clonotype occurred many times. The chain carries TRBV20-1 and TRBJ2-1, with no clear D. The germline V gene encodes CDR1 DFQATT and CDR2 SNEGSKA (reference sequence). Trimming pared 3 bases from V and 5 bases from J, leaving 14 bases between. The CDR3 extends over 14 amino acids. CDR3 residues: CSASPATRDNEQFF. CDR3 nucleotide sequence: TGCAGTGCTAGTCCCGCCACAAGGGACAATGAGCAGTTCTTC.